The sequence of this T cell receptor (beta chain) was determined in a study of blood T cell repertoires in COVID-19. The overall study: There were acute and convalescent COVID-19 samples, and they came from the United States, Italy and Spain. PBMCs, B-cell-depleted T cells, or T cells were the source of the cDNA or gDNA that made up the material.

Sequenced by immunoSEQ multiplex PCR; TCRdb stores in-frame clones only, minus some. The data show about 200,000 clones, around 81% seen once. The sequenced sample was peripheral blood. The clonotype originates from a human donor in a cohort sampled during active COVID-19.

CDR3 bases: TGTGCCAGCAACCCGGGACTCTTGAGCTCTGGAAACACCATATATTTT. Translating gives CASNPGLLSSGNTIYF. This chain joins TRBV28 and TRBJ1-3; the D gene is possibly TRBD1 (5 bases). Trimming shortened V by 7 bases and J by 0 bases, and 16 bases separated the two germline ends. Per germline, CDR1 MDHEN and CDR2 SYDVKM. CDR3 length equals 16 residues.